This is a list of T cell receptor beta chains from one sample in a study of metastatic and nonmetastatic thyroid tumors. TCRdb reassembled clones from the PCR reads with MiXCR. The table has some 15,000 clones, approximately 20% seen once. Specimen: tumor tissue. Receptors originate from a female donor with papillary thyroid cancer or a benign thyroid nodule (not recorded which). Some clones in this sample may be carry-over from other donors' samples. Both conserved end residues are part of each CDR3. D genes are given only for firm matches. Expanded clones are given a class, and other clones once, few, many or no size at all.

j_call d_call clone_size v_call cdr3_nt cdr3_aa
TRBJ2-1 NA once TRBV2 TGTGCCAGCAGTGAAGGCTTGGGGACCCCGGACAATGAGCAGTTCTTC CASSEGLGTPDNEQFF
TRBJ2-3 TRBD2 NA TRBV2 TGTGCCAGCAGTTCCAACCCGACTAGCGGACCCACAGATACGCAGTATTTT CASSSNPTSGPTDTQYF
TRBJ1-4 NA NA TRBV10-1 TGCGCCAGCAGTCAGAGTACTGTCAGGGCCCGAGGAGACGTATCTGAAAAACTGTTTTTT CASSQSTVRARGDVSEKLFF
TRBJ2-7 NA many TRBV27 TGTGCCAGCAGTCCAAGGAGCGGACACTACGAGCAGTACTTC CASSPRSGHYEQYF
TRBJ2-1 NA many TRBV24-1 TGTGCCACCAGTGTTCAGGGGATGGGTGGATCCTACAATGAGCAGTTCTTC CATSVQGMGGSYNEQFF
TRBJ2-7 NA many TRBV5-1 TGCGCCAGCAGCTTGTCTGGGGACATATACTACGAGCAGTACTTC CASSLSGDIYYEQYF
TRBJ1-2 NA NA TRBV20-1 TGCAGTGCCGCATACCTAGTTGGCCTCCCCTATGGCTACACCTTC CSAAYLVGLPYGYTF
TRBJ2-7 TRBD2 medium-sized TRBV20-1 TGCAGTGCTCCCCGAGCGGGAGAAGCCTACGAGCAGTACTTC CSAPRAGEAYEQYF
TRBJ2-7 TRBD2 once TRBV11-1 TGTGCCAGCAGCCCTCTTAGCGGGAGGGACGGGGCCTACGAGCAGTACTTC CASSPLSGRDGAYEQYF
TRBJ2-7 NA medium-sized TRBV6-6 TGTGCCAGCAGTTATCGGCTCTCCTACGAGCAGTACTTC CASSYRLSYEQYF
TRBJ1-1 NA many TRBV3-1 TGTGCCAGCAGCCTCCTGGGGGGGGGCGGTGAAGCTTTCTTT CASSLLGGGGEAFF
TRBJ2-7 TRBD1 NA TRBV20-1 TGCAGTGCTAGAGATTCCGGGACAGGGGGCTACGAGCAGTACTTC CSARDSGTGGYEQYF
TRBJ1-1 NA medium-sized TRBV4-1 TGCGCCAGCAGCCAAGTGCAGGGGACAAGAGGCACTGAAGCTTTCTTT CASSQVQGTRGTEAFF
TRBJ1-6 NA NA TRBV9 TGTGCCAGCAGCGTAGTCGGGTCCTCCAATAATTCACCCCTCCACTTT CASSVVGSSNNSPLHF
TRBJ2-2 TRBD1 few TRBV6-1 TGTGCCAGCATCCCTCCAACAGGGGGCCCCACCGGTGAGCTGTTTTTT CASIPPTGGPTGELFF
TRBJ2-3 NA many TRBV27 TGTGCCAGCAGTGTATTGGATACGCAGTATTTT CASSVLDTQYF
TRBJ2-2 NA many TRBV28 TGTGCCAGCAGGGGCCGCGCGAACACCGGGGAGCTGTTTTTT CASRGRANTGELFF
TRBJ2-7 TRBD2 NA TRBV11-2 TGTGCCAGCAGCTTTAGCGGGATAGGGTACGAGCAGTACTTC CASSFSGIGYEQYF
TRBJ2-1 NA NA TRBV11-2 TGTGCCAGCAGCCTTTTTCGAGGGGGAGAGGCATACAATGAGCAGTTCTTC CASSLFRGGEAYNEQFF
TRBJ2-2 NA NA TRBV11-2 TGTGCCAGCAGCTTACGTGGGGCAGCGAACACCGGGGAGCTGTTTTTT CASSLRGAANTGELFF
TRBJ2-1 NA few TRBV2 TGTGCCAGCAGGGGCGGAGAGGGTTACAATGAGCAGTTCTTC CASRGGEGYNEQFF
TRBJ2-3 NA few TRBV11-3 TGTGCCAGGGCCCTCTCAGGGCTCACGCAGTATTTT CARALSGLTQYF
TRBJ1-2 NA once TRBV5-1 TGCGCCAGCAGCTTGGCCACGGTCAACTATGGCTACACCTTC CASSLATVNYGYTF
TRBJ1-1 NA NA TRBV6-5 TGTGCCAGCAAGCTTCGGGAAGCTTTCTTT CASKLREAFF
TRBJ1-3 NA NA TRBV28 TGTGCCAGCAGTTCCTATGACCTGAGCTCTGGAAACACCATATATTTT CASSSYDLSSGNTIYF